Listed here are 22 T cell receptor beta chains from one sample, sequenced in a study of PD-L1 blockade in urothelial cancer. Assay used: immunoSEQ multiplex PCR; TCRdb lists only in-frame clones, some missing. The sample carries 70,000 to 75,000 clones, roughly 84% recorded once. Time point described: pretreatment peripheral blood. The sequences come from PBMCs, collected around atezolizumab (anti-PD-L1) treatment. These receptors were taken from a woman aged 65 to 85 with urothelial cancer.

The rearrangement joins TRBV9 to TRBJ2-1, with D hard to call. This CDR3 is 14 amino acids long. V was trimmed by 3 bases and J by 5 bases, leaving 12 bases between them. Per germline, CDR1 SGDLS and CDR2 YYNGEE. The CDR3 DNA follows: TGTGCCAGCAGCGCCGCTAGACTCGACAATGAGCAGTTCTTC. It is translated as CASSAARLDNEQFF.

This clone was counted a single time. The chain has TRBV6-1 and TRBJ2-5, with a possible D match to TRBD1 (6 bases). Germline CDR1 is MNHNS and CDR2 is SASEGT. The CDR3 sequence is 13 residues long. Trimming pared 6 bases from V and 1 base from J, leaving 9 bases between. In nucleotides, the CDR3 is TGTGCCAGCAGCGGACAGCTCCAAGAGACCCAGTACTTC. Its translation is CASSGQLQETQYF.

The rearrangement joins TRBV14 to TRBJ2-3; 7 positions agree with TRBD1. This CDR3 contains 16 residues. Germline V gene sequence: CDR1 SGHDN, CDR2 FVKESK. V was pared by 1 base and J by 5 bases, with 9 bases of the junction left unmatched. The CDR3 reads CASSQGRGGRVDTQYF. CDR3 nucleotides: TGTGCCAGCAGCCAAGGGAGAGGGGGCAGGGTAGATACGCAGTATTTT.

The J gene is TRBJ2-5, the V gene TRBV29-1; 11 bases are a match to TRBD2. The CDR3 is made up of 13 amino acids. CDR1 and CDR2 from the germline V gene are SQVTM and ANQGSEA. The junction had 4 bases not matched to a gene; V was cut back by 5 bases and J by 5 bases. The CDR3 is CSVQTSGEETQYF. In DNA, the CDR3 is TGCAGCGTTCAGACTAGCGGGGAGGAGACCCAGTACTTC.

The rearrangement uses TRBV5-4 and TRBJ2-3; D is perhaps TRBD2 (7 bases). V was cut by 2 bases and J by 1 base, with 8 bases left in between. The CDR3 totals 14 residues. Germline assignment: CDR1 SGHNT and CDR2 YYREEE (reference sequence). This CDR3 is CASSLGGGTDTQYF. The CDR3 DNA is TGTGCCAGCAGCTTAGGGGGGGGCACAGATACGCAGTATTTT.

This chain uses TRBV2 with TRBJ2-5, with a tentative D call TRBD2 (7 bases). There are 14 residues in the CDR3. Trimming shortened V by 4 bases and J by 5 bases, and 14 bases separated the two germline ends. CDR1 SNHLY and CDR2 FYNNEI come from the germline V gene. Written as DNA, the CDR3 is TGTGCCAGCAGTGGATTCAGGGGAGGGGAGACCCAGTACTTC. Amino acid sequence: CASSGFRGGETQYF.

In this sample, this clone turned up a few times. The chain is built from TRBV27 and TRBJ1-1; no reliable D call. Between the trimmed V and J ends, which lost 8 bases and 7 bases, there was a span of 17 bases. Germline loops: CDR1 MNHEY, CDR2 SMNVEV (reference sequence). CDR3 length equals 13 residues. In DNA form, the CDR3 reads TGTGCCAGCCAGAAAGAACCTTCTTTTGAAGCTTTCTTT. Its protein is CASQKEPSFEAFF.

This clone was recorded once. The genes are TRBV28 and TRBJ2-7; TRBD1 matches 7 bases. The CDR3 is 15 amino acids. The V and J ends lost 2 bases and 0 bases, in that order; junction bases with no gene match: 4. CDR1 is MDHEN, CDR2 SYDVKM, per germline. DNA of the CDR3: TGTGCCAGCAGTTTACTGACAGGGAGCTCCTACGAGCAGTACTTC. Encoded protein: CASSLLTGSSYEQYF.

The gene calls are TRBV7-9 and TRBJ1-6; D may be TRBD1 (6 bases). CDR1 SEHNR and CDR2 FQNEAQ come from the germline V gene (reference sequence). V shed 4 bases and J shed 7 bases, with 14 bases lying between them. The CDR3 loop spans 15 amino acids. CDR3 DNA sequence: TGTGCCAGCAGCTGGTCGGACAGCTTAAATTCACCCCTCCACTTT. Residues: CASSWSDSLNSPLHF.

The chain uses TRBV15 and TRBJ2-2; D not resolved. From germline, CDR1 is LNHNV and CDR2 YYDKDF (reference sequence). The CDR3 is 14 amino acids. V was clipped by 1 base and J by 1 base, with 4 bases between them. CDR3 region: CATSRVRNTGELFF. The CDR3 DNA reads TGTGCCACCAGCAGAGTCAGGAACACCGGGGAGCTGTTTTTT.

The CDR3: CASSEEAAGGSETQYF. CDR3 in DNA: TGTGCCAGCAGTGAAGAGGCAGCGGGAGGCTCAGAGACCCAGTACTTC. The rearrangement uses TRBV2 and TRBJ2-5, with 9 bases fitting TRBD2. Germline CDR1 reads SNHLY; CDR2 reads FYNNEI. Trimming cost V 1 base and J 4 bases; bases outside gene matches: 7. The CDR3 consists of 16 residues.

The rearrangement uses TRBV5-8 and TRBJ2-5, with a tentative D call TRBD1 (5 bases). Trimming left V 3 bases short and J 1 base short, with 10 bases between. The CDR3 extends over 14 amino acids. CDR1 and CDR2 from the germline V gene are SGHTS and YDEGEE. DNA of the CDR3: TGTGCCAGCAGCTGGAGACAGTCCCAAGAGACCCAGTACTTC. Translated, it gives CASSWRQSQETQYF.

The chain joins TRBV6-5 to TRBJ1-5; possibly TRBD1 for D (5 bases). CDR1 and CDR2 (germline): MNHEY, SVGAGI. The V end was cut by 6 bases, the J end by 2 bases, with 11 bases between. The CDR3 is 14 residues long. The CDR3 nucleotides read TGTGCCAGCAGCCACGGCAGGGGCAATCAGCCCCAGCATTTT. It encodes CASSHGRGNQPQHF.

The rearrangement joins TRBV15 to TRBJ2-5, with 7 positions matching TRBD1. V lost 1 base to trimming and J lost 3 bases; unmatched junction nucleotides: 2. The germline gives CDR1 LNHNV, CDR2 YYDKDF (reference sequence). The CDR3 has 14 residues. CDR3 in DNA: TGTGCCACCAGCAGAGGACAGGGAGAAGAGACCCAGTACTTC. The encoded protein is CATSRGQGEETQYF.

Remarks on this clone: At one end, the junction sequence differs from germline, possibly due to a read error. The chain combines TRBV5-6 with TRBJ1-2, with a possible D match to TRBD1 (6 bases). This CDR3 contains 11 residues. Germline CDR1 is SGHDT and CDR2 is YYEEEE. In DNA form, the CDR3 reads TGTGCCAGCAGCTTGCTGATGATGGACAGCTTC. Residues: CASSLLMMDSF.

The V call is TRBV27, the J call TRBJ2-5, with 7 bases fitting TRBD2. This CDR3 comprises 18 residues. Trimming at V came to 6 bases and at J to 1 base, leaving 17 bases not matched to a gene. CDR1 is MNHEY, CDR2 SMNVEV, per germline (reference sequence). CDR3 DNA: TGTGCCAGCAGCCGCAGCTCAACCCAGCGGGGCTTCCAAGAGACCCAGTACTTC. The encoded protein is CASSRSSTQRGFQETQYF.

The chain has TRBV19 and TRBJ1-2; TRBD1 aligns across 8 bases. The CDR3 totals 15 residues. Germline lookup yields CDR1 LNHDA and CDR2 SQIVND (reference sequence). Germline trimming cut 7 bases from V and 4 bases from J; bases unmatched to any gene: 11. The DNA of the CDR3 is TGTGCCAGTAACCCGACAGGGGTCTTCTCCTATGGCTACACCTTC. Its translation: CASNPTGVFSYGYTF.

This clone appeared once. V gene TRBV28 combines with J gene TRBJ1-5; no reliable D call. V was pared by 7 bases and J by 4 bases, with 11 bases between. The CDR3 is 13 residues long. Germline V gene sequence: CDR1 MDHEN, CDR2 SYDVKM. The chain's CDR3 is CASTTYWNQPQHF. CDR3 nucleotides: TGTGCCAGCACCACCTATTGGAATCAGCCCCAGCATTTT.

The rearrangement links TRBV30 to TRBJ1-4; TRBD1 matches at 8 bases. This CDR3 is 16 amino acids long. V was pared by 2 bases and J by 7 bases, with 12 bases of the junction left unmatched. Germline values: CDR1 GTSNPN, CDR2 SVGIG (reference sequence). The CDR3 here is CAWSQQGDPGPEKLFF. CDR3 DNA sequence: TGTGCCTGGAGTCAACAGGGGGATCCAGGGCCTGAAAAACTGTTTTTT.

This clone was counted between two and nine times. The CDR3 is CASSSDRGRLTEAFF. CDR3 coding DNA: TGCGCCAGCAGCTCGGACAGGGGGCGTCTCACTGAAGCTTTCTTT. This chain joins TRBV5-1 and TRBJ1-1, with 11 bases identical to TRBD1. CDR1 and CDR2 from the germline V gene are SGHRS and YFSETQ. V shed 3 bases, J shed 4 bases, and the junction held 5 bases outside the gene matches. The CDR3 spans 15 residues.

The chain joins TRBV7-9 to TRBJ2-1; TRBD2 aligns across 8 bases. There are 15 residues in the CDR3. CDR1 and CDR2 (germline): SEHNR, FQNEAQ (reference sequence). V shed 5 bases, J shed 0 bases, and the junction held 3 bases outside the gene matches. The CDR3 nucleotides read TGTGCCAGCAGCCGCGGGAGGTCCTCCTACAATGAGCAGTTCTTC. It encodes CASSRGRSSYNEQFF. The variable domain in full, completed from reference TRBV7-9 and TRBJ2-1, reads DTGVSQNPRHKITKRGQNVTFRCDPISEHNRLYWYRQTLGQGPEFLTYFQNEAQLEKSRLLSDRFSAERPKGSFSTLEIQRTEQGDSAMYLCASSRGRSSYNEQFFGPGTRLTVL.

This chain's CDR3 is CASSFLSGGAHNEQFF. The CDR3 DNA follows: TGTGCCAGCAGCTTTCTCAGCGGGGGCGCCCACAATGAGCAGTTCTTC. The chain recombines TRBV7-2 with TRBJ2-1, with TRBD2 identical over 8 bases. The CDR3 is made up of 16 amino acids. The junction had 9 bases not matched to a gene; V was cut back by 3 bases and J by 5 bases. Germline V CDR1 and CDR2: SGHTA, FQGNSA.